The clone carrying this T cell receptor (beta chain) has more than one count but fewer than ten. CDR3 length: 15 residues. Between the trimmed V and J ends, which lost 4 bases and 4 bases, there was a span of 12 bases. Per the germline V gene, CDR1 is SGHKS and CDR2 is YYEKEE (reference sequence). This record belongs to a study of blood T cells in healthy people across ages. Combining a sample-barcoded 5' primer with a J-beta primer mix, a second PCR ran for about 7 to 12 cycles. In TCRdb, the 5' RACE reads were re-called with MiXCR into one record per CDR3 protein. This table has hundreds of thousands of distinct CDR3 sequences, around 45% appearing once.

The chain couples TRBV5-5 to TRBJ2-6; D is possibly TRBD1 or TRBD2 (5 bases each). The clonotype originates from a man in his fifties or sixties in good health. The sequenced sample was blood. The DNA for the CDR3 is TGTGCCAGCAGCCCCGATGGGGGAGGGGCCAACGTCCTGACTTTC. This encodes CASSPDGGGANVLTF.